Listed below are T cell receptor beta chains from one sample, sequenced in a study of OX40 agonist ivuxolimab in advanced cancers. TCRdb's copy holds only in-frame clones and misses some; the assay was immunoSEQ multiplex PCR. Of nearly 25,000 clones in the sample, roughly 78% were seen once. The material was CD4+ or CD8+ T cells sorted from blood, obtained in a trial of the OX40 agonist ivuxolimab. Source of these receptors: an adult with an advanced solid tumor such as melanoma, head and neck, liver or kidney cancer. CDR3s include the opening cysteine and the closing phenylalanine or tryptophan. Fields, in order: V gene, clone size, J gene, CDR3 length, D gene, CDR3 DNA, CDR3 protein. D genes are given only for firm matches. Rows give clone size only sometimes, using once, few, many, or a class for an expanded clone.

TRBV5-1	-	TRBJ2-7	15	-	TGCGCCAGCAGCCGAGCGGGACAGACTCGGGACGAGCAGTACTTC	CASSRAGQTRDEQYF
TRBV7-8	-	TRBJ2-7	15	TRBD2	TGTGCCAGCAGCTTAAACGGGCGGGAGGCTGACGAGCAGTACTTC	CASSLNGREADEQYF
TRBV7-9	-	TRBJ2-1	18	TRBD2	TGTGCCAGCAGCTTAGCGCATACTAGCGGGAGGTCCTACAATGAGCAGTTCTTC	CASSLAHTSGRSYNEQFF
TRBV6-5	-	TRBJ1-4	11	-	TGTGCCAGCGGAGAGGGTGAAAAACTGTTTTTT	CASGEGEKLFF
TRBV2	-	TRBJ1-4	14	-	TGTGCCAGCAAGACCAGTACAACTAATGAAAAACTGTTTTTT	CASKTSTTNEKLFF
TRBV4-2	-	TRBJ2-6	15	-	TGTGCCAGCAGCCAAACAGGTACAGGGGCCAACGTCCTGACTTTC	CASSQTGTGANVLTF
TRBV30	once	TRBJ2-7	15	-	TGTGCCTGGAGTCCCGCCGGGGGACGGTCCTACGAGCAGTACTTC	CAWSPAGGRSYEQYF
TRBV19	-	TRBJ2-3	14	TRBD2	TGTGCCAGTACCAGAGCGGGGAGCACAGATACGCAGTATTTT	CASTRAGSTDTQYF
TRBV6-4	-	TRBJ1-5	15	-	TGTGCCAGCAGTGACAGATACCCTAGCAATCAGCCCCAGCATTTT	CASSDRYPSNQPQHF
TRBV27	-	TRBJ1-2	14	-	TGTGCCAGCAGATCCTGGGAGAGTCCCTATGGCTACACCTTC	CASRSWESPYGYTF
TRBV7-9	-	TRBJ1-4	14	-	TGTGCCAGCTCCCTTGGGGGGCTTAATGAAAAACTGTTTTTT	CASSLGGLNEKLFF
TRBV4-2	-	TRBJ2-7	15	TRBD1	TGTGCCAGCAGCCAAGGGACAGGAAACAACTACGAGCAGTACTTC	CASSQGTGNNYEQYF
TRBV4-2	-	TRBJ2-3	16	TRBD2	TGTGCCAGCAGCCAAGCAGCGGGAGGACGCACAGATACGCAGTATTTT	CASSQAAGGRTDTQYF
TRBV7-9	-	TRBJ1-3	13	-	TGTGCTGGGGGGGGAAATGCTGGAAACACCATATATTTT	CAGGGNAGNTIYF
TRBV5-1	-	TRBJ1-2	12	TRBD1	TGCGCCAGCAGCCCACGGACAGGAAGCTACACCTTC	CASSPRTGSYTF
TRBV4-3	few	TRBJ2-3	15	TRBD2	TGCGCCAGCAGCCTAACTAGCGGGGGGGCAGATACGCAGTATTTT	CASSLTSGGADTQYF
TRBV7-2	once	TRBJ1-1	13	TRBD1	TGTGCCAGCAGCGACAGGGGGCGAATGTCGGCTTTCTTT	CASSDRGRMSAFF
TRBV28	-	TRBJ1-1	12	-	TGTGCCAGCAGTTTATATCAGGGTGAAGCTTTCTTT	CASSLYQGEAFF
TRBV29-1	once	TRBJ1-5	14	-	TGCAGCGTTGGAGACGGACAGAAAGAACAGCCCCAGCATTTT	CSVGDGQKEQPQHF
TRBV7-2	-	TRBJ2-3	17	TRBD2	TGTGCCAGCAGCGCCGGACTAGCGGGGGTCGGGACAGATACGCAGTATTTT	CASSAGLAGVGTDTQYF
TRBV7-2	-	TRBJ2-7	15	TRBD2	TGTGCCAGCAGCTCCACTGGCGGGAGGTCCTACGAGCAGTACTTC	CASSSTGGRSYEQYF
TRBV5-5	-	TRBJ1-1	14	TRBD1	TGTGCCAGCAGCGTGACAGGGGGCAACGCTGAAGCTTTCTTT	CASSVTGGNAEAFF
TRBV11-3	-	TRBJ2-7	13	TRBD1	TGTGCCAGCAGCCGTGGACAGGGCTACGAGCAGTACTTC	CASSRGQGYEQYF
TRBV19	-	TRBJ2-5	12	-	TGTGCCAGTAGGTTGGCTGGGGAGACCCAGTACTTC	CASRLAGETQYF
TRBV11-3	-	TRBJ2-3	14	-	TGTGCCAGCAGCTATAAAGGGGGCACAGATACGCAGTATTTT	CASSYKGGTDTQYF
TRBV6-6	-	TRBJ2-5	15	-	TGTGCCAGCGAACATTTGGGTGGGGGCAGGGAGACCCAGTACTTC	CASEHLGGGRETQYF
TRBV5-8	-	TRBJ1-5	15	-	TGTGCCAGCAGCTTGCAGGGGCGCGGGGGTCAGCCCCAGCATTTT	CASSLQGRGGQPQHF
TRBV5-4	-	TRBJ1-3	15	TRBD1	TGTGCCAGCTCGGACAGGCGAAGCTCTGGAAACACCATATATTTT	CASSDRRSSGNTIYF
TRBV7-2	-	TRBJ2-7	15	TRBD2	TGTGCCAGCAGCTTAGCGTCGGGGAGGGCATATGAGCAGTACTTC	CASSLASGRAYEQYF
TRBV7-2	-	TRBJ2-7	15	TRBD2	TGTGCCAGCAGCGGAGGGACTAGCGGGAGGGACGAGCAGTACTTC	CASSGGTSGRDEQYF
TRBV7-2	few	TRBJ2-5	11	-	TGTGCCAGCAGCCAGGAAGAGACCCAGTACTTC	CASSQEETQYF
TRBV7-2	few	TRBJ1-3	15	-	TGTGCCAGCAGCTTAGCAGGGGCGTCCGGAAACACCATATATTTT	CASSLAGASGNTIYF
TRBV9	-	TRBJ2-7	13	-	TGTGCCAGCAGCGCAGGCCCCCAGGACGAGCAGTACTTC	CASSAGPQDEQYF
TRBV7-3	few	TRBJ1-2	13	TRBD1	TGTGCCAGCAGCTTAACGACAGGGGATGGCTACACCTTC	CASSLTTGDGYTF
TRBV19	-	TRBJ1-2	16	TRBD1	TGTGCCAGTAGTATCTCCCCGACAGGGGGGATCTATGGCTACACCTTC	CASSISPTGGIYGYTF
TRBV11-3	-	TRBJ2-7	15	-	TGTGCCAGCAGCTTAGATGACAGGGAGGGGGGCGAGCAGTACTTC	CASSLDDREGGEQYF
TRBV20-1	-	TRBJ1-1	8	-	TGCAGTGCTAGAGATTCCCTCTTT	CSARDSLF
TRBV7-9	-	TRBJ2-3	15	TRBD2	TGTGCCAGCAGCCCCCCTAGCGGGAGAATATGGACGCAGTATTTT	CASSPPSGRIWTQYF
TRBV15	-	TRBJ1-5	16	TRBD1	TGTGCCACCAGCAGAGTTTCCGGACAGGGAAGTCAGCCCCAGCATTTT	CATSRVSGQGSQPQHF
TRBV6-6	-	TRBJ2-2	12	-	TGTGCCAGCAGACAATACACCGGGGAGCTGTTTTTT	CASRQYTGELFF
TRBV19	-	TRBJ2-2	16	TRBD1	TGTGCCAGTAGTATTGGGGCAGGGGGAACCACCGGGGAGCTGTTTTTT	CASSIGAGGTTGELFF
TRBV7-9	-	TRBJ2-7	13	TRBD2	TGTGCCAGCAGCTTTAGCGGGGGCTACGAGCAGTACTTC	CASSFSGGYEQYF
TRBV4-2	-	TRBJ1-2	14	-	TGTGCCAGCAGCCAAGACGGTTCGAACTATGGCTACACCTTC	CASSQDGSNYGYTF
TRBV29-1	-	TRBJ2-3	13	-	TGCAGCGTTGTGAGGCCTTCCACAGATACGCAGTATTTT	CSVVRPSTDTQYF
TRBV14	-	TRBJ1-2	20	-	-	CASSRDRYGYTFGSGTFYTF
TRBV5-1	few	TRBJ2-3	14	-	TGCGCCAGCAGCTTTGGGGGGCCGTCAGATACGCAGTATTTT	CASSFGGPSDTQYF